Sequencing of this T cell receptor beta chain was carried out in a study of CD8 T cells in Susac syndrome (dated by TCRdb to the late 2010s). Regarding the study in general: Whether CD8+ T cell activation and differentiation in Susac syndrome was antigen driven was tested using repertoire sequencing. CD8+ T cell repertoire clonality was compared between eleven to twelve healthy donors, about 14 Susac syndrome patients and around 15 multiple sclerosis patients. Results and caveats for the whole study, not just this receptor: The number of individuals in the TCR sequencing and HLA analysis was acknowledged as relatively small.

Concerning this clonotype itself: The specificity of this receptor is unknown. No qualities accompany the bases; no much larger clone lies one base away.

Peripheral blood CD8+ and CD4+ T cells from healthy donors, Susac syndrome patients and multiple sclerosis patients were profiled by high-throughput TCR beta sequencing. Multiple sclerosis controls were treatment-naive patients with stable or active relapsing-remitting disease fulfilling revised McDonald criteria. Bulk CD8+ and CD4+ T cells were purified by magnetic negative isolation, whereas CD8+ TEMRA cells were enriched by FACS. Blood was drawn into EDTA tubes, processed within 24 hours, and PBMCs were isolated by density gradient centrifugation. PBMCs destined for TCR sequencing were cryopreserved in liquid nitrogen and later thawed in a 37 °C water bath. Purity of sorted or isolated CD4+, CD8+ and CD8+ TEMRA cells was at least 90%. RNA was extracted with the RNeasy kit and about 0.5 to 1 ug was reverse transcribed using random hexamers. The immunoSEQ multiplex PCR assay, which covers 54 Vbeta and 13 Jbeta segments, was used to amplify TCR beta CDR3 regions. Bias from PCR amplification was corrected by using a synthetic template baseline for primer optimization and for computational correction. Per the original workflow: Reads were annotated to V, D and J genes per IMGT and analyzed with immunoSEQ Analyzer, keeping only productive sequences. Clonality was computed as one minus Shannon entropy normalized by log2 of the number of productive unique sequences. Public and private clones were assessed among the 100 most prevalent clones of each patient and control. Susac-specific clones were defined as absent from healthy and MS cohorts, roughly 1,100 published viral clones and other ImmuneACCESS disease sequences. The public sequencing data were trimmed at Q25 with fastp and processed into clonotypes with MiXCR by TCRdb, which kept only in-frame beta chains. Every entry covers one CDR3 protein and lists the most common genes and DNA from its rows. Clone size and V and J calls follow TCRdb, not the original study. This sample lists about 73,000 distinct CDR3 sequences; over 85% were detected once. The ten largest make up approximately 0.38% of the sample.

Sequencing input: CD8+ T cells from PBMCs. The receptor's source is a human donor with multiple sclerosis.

The DNA reads as follows: TGTGCAAGTCGCCGGGACCGGACAGGGGAACGGAGTAACTATGGCTACACCTTC. Its translation reads: CASRRDRTGERSNYGYTF. The V and J segments used are TRBV12-2 and TRBJ1-2; the tabulated D call, TRBD1, remains unverified against the DNA. TRBV12-2 is labeled a pseudogene. The CDR3 runs 18 amino acids, cysteine and phenylalanine included. Just CDR3 DNA is preserved here, 54 bases in frame from base 1.